This T cell receptor (beta chain) was recorded in a study of T cell repertoires in cytomegalovirus infection (dated by TCRdb to the late 2010s). At the level of the whole study: Recently identified HLA-C-restricted CMV epitopes, whose presentation resists viral immunomodulation, were targeted by peptide stimulations together with well-studied HLA-B-restricted epitopes. Donor HLA type was relevant to the analysis, as public TCR beta signatures indicated carriage of CMV infection together with the matching HLA type. What the work shows at the level of the full study, not this receptor alone: In both this cohort and an independent roughly 350-donor cohort, the cumulative frequency of public TCR beta family members distinguished carriers of CMV infection plus the relevant HLA type. The ex vivo response was dominated by HLA-C-restricted CMV-specific TCR beta clonotypes, which also provided the single most frequent clonotype in two of eight donors.

TCRdb names Illumina HiSeq 1500 as the instrument used. Using fastp at Q25 and MiXCR, TCRdb reprocessed the public reads and kept productive beta chains. CDR3 protein duplicates are merged, each entry listing the most common genes and DNA. Present in this sample are 300,000 to 400,000 distinct CDR3 sequences, about 28% of which were seen just once. The ten largest clones capture roughly 20% of the sample. This specimen's treatment or condition label, interpreted: in vitro stimulation with specific CMV peptide epitopes to enrich CMV-specific T cells. CDR1 and CDR2, looked up from the germline V gene, are MNHEY and SVGEGT. The CDR3 spans 15 residues, from the cysteine through the phenylalanine. Just CDR3 DNA is preserved here, 45 bases in frame from base 1. V loses 0 bases, J loses 2 bases, and the germline ends lie 7 bases apart. This clonotype turned up a few times. What antigen it recognizes has not been identified. No quality values exist for individual bases; no much larger clone is one base distant.

The sample consisted of cultured PBMCs, taken from culture after CMV antigen stimulation. This chain is built from TRBV6-2 or TRBV6-3 and TRBJ2-2; the D region possibly corresponds to TRBD2 (6 bases align). The receptor comes from a human donor in good health (CMV status not recorded). Some clones in this sample may be carry-over from other donors' samples. The CDR3 amino acid sequence is: CASSYSSGNTGELFF. The DNA sequence reads TGTGCCAGCAGTTACTCTAGCGGTAACACCGGGGAGCTGTTTTTT.